The clone carrying this T cell receptor beta chain has just a few counts. The data stem from a study of control samples from healthy donors and cancer patients. This CDR3 has 15 amino acids. Trimming took 3 bases from V and 2 from J; bases not matched to a gene: 3. Germline V CDR1 and CDR2: SGHDT, YYEEEE. Using immunoSEQ multiplex PCR, the repertoire was profiled, and TCRdb retains in-frame clones only, with some absent. This table holds around 150,000 clones, approximately 94% found once. The source of this sequence is a middle-aged woman in good health. The specimen was blood. The chain combines TRBV5-6 with TRBJ1-5; 9 positions match TRBD1. The CDR3 nucleotides are TGTGCCAGCAGCTGGGGGACAGGGCGCAATCAGCCCCAGCATTTT. Protein sequence: CASSWGTGRNQPQHF.